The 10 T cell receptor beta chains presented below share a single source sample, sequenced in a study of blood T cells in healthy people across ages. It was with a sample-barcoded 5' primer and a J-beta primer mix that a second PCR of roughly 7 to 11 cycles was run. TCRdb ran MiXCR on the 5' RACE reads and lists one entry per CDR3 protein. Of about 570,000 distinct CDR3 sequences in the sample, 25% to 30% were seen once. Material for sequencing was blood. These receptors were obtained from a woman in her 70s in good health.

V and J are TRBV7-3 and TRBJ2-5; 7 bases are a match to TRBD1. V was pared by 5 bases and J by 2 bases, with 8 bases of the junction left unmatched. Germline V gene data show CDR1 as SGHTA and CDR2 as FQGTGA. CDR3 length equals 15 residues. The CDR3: CASSASPGQQETQYF. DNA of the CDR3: TGTGCCAGCAGCGCATCTCCGGGACAGCAAGAGACCCAGTACTTC.

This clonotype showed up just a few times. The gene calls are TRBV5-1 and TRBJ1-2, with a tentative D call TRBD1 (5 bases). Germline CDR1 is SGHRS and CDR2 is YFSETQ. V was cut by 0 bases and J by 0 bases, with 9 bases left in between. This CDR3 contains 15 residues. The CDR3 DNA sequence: TGCGCCAGCAGCTTGGGGGGCCCGGCTAACTATGGCTACACCTTC. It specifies CASSLGGPANYGYTF. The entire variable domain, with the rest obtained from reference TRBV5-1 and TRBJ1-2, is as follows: KAGVTQTPRYLIKTRGQQVTLSCSPISGHRSVSWYQQTPGQGLQFLFEYFSETQRNKGNFPGRFSGRQFSNSRSEMNVSTLELGDSALYLCASSLGGPANYGYTFGSGTRLTVV.

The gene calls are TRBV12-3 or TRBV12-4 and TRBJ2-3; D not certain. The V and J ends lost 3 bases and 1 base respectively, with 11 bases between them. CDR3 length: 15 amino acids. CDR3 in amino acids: CASSLRLTRTDTQYF. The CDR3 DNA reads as TGTGCCAGCAGTTTGAGGCTAACCCGCACAGATACGCAGTATTTT.

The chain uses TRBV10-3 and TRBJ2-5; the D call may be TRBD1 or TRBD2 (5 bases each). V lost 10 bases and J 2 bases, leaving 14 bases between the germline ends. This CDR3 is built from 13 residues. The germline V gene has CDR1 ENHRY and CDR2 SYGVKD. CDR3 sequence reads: CANGATIQETQYF. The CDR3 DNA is TGTGCCAACGGGGCTACAATTCAAGAGACCCAGTACTTC.

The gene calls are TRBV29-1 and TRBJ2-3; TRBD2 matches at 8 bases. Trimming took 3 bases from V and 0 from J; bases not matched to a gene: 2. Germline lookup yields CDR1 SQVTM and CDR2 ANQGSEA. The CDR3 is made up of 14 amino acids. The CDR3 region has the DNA TGCAGCGTTGAGCGGGGGGTCAGCACAGATACGCAGTATTTT. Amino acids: CSVERGVSTDTQYF.

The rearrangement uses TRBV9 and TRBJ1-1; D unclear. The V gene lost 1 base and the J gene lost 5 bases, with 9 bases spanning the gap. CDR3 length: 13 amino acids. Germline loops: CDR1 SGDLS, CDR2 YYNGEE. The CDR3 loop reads CASSVIPETEAFF. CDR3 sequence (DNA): TGTGCCAGCAGCGTAATCCCGGAGACTGAAGCTTTCTTT.

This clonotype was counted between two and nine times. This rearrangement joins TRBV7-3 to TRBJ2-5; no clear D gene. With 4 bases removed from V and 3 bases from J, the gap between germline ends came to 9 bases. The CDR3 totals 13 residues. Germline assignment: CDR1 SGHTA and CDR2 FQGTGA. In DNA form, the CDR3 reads TGTGCCAGCAGCTACGGACGAGAAGAGACCCAGTACTTC. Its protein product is CASSYGREETQYF.

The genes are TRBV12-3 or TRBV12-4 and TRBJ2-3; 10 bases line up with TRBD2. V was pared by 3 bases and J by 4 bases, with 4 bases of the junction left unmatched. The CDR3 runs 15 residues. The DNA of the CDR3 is TGTGCCAGCAGTTTGCGGCTAGCGGGGGCAGATACGCAGTATTTT. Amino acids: CASSLRLAGADTQYF.

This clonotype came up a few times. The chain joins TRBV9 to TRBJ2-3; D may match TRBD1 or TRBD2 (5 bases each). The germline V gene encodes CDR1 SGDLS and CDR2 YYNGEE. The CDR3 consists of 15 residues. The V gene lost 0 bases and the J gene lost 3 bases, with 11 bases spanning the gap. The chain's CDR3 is CASSVEGTRTDTQYF. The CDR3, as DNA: TGTGCCAGCAGCGTAGAAGGGACCCGAACAGATACGCAGTATTTT.

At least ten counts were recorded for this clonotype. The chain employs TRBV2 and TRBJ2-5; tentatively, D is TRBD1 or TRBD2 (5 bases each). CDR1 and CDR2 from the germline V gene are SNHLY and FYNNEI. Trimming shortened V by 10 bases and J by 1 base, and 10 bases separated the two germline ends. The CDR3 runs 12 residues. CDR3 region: CATGTVQETQYF. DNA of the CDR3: TGTGCCACCGGGACGGTCCAAGAGACCCAGTACTTC.